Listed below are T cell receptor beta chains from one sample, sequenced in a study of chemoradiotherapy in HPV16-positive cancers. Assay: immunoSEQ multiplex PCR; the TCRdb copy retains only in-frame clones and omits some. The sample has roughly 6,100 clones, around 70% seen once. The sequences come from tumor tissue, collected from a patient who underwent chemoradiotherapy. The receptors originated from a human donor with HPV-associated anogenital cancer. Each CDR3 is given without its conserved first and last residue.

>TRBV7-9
ASSRENTQY
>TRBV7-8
ASSLRYFTDTQY
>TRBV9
ASSVAPTGDGYT
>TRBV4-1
ASSLPGQGRSQY
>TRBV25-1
ASSESGFYEQF
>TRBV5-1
ASSGLYEQY
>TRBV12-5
ASGTRTGELF
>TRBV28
ASRPGLAYEQY
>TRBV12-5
ASGLGQAYGYT
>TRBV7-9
ASSLKYEQY
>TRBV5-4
ASSRDITQETQY
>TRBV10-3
AISDRTTNEKLF
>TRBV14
ASSPRDGSSYNEQF
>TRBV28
ASTPEDRGQYEQY
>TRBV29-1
SVEDRGDGYT
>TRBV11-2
ASSLSRATEAF
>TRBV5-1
ASANNGGVETQY
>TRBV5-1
ASSFASSTVSYEQY
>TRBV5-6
ASSLGQGENQPQH
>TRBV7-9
ASSLAGTNEKLF
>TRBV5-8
ASSWQGANYGYT
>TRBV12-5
ASGSTFGNEQF
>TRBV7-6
ASSPTPSGSSYEQY
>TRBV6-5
ASSLDGTDNEQF
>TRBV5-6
ASSRQGRRTDTQY
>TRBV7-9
ASSPAEGAYEQY
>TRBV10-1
ASSGGSGNTIY
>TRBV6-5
ASSYLREQAQVTQY
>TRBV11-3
ASSSPGTSPYEQY